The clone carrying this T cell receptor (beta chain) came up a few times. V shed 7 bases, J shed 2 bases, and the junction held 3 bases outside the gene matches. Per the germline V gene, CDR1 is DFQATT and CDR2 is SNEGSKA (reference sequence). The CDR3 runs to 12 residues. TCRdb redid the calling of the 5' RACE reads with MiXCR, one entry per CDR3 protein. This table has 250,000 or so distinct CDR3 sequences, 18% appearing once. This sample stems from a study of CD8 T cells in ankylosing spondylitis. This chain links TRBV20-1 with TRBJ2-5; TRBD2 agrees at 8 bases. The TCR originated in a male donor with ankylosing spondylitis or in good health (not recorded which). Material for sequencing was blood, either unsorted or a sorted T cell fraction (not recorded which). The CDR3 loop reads CSEAGGQETQYF. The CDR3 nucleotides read TGCAGTGAGGCGGGGGGACAAGAGACCCAGTACTTC.